The clone carrying this T cell receptor beta chain was seen a handful of times. The antigen remains undetermined. These data come from a study of T cells after yellow fever vaccination. Study context: Libraries from low-cell-number fractions were prepared with the SMART-Seq v4 Ultra Low Input RNA kit.

General study results and limits: After the booster, roughly 96% of CD4 and about nine tenths of CD8 primary-response clones were re-detected. Shared CD4/CD8 clonotypes were a small share, likely from convergent recombination.

Synthesis of TCR cDNA relied on 5'RACE template switching, which attached a universal primer site and UMIs. One entry per CDR3 protein, called by TCRdb with MiXCR from the 5' RACE reads. Of tens of thousands of distinct CDR3 sequences in the sample, approximately 6.9% were seen once. J was trimmed by 3 bases and V by 3 bases; bases with no gene match: 7. The CDR3 is made up of 16 amino acids. The V gene's germline CDR1 is MNHEY and CDR2 SMNVEV (reference sequence). The chain uses TRBV27 and TRBJ2-1, with 8 positions matching TRBD2. The sequences come from CD8+ T cells sorted from PBMCs, collected on the day of the first yellow fever vaccination. The sequence was collected from a man aged 18 to 30 who received the YFV17D yellow fever vaccine. The CDR3 nucleotides are TGTGCCAGCAGTTTCGTTGGCGGGGGGATCTACAATGAGCAGTTCTTC. Translation: CASSFVGGGIYNEQFF.